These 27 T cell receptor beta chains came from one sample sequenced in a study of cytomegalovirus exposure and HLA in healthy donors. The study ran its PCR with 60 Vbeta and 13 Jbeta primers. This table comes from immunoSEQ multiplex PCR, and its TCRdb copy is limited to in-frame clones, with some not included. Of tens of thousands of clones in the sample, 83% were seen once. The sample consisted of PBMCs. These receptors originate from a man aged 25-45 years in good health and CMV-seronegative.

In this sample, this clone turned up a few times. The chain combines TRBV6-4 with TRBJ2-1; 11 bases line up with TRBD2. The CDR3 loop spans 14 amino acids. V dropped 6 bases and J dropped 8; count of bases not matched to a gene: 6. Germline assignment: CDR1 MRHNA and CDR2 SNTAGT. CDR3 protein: CASSHSGGADEQFF. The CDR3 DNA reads TGTGCCAGCAGCCATAGCGGGGGGGCCGATGAGCAGTTCTTC.

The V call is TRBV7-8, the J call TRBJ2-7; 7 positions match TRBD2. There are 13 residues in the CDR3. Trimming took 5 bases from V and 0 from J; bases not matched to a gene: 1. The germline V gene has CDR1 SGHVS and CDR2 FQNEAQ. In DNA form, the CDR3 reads TGTGCCAGCAGCGGGACTACCTCCTACGAGCAGTACTTC. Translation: CASSGTTSYEQYF.

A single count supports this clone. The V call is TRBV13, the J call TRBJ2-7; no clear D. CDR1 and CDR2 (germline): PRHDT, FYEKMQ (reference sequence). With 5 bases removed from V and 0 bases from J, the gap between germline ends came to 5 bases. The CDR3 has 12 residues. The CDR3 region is CASSPISYEQYF. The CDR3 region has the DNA TGTGCCAGCAGCCCAATCTCCTACGAGCAGTACTTC.

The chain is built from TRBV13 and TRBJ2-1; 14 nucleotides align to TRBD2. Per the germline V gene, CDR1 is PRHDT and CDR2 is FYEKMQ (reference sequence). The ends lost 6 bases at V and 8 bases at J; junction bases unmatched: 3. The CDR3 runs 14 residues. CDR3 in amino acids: CASSRTSGRYEQFF. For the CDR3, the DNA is TGTGCCAGCAGTCGGACTAGCGGGAGGTATGAGCAGTTCTTC.

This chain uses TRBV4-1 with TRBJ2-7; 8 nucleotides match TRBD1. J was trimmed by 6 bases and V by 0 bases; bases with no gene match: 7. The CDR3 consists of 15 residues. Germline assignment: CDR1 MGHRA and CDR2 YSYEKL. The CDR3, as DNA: TGCGCCAGCAGCCAAGAAGGCAGGGGGCCAGGCGAGCAGTACTTC. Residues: CASSQEGRGPGEQYF.

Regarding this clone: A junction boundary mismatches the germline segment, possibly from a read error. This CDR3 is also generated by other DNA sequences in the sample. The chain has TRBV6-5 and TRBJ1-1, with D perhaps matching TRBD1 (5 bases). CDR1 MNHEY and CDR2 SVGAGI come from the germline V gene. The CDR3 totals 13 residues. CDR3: CASSRQKNTEAFF. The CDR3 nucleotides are TGTGCCAGCAGTCGACAGAAGAACACTGAAGCCTTCTTT.

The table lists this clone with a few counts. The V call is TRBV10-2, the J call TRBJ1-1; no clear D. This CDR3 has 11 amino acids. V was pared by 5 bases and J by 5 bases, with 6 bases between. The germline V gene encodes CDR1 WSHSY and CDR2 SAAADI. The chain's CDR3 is CASSILTEAFF. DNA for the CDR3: TGCGCCAGCAGTATTCTGACTGAAGCTTTCTTT.

Written as DNA, the CDR3 is TGTGCCAGCAGCTCCGACAGCTACGAGCAGTACTTC. The encoded protein is CASSSDSYEQYF. This chain uses TRBV5-4 with TRBJ2-7, with D possibly being TRBD1 (5 bases). V shed 3 bases and J shed 3 bases, with 7 bases lying between them. This CDR3 comprises 12 residues. Germline CDR1 is SGHNT and CDR2 is YYREEE (reference sequence).

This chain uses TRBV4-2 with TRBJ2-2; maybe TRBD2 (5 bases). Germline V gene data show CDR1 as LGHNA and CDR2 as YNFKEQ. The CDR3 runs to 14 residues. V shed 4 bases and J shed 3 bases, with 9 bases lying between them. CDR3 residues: CASSPKEDTGELFF. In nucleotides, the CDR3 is TGTGCCAGCAGCCCAAAGGAGGACACCGGGGAGCTGTTTTTT.

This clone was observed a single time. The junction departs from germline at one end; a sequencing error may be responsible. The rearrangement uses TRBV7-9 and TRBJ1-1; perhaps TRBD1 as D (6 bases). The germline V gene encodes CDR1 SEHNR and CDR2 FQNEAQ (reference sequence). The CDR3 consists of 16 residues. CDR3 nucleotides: TGTTCCAGCAGCTTAGCAAGACAGGCTACAAACACTGAAGCTTTCTTT. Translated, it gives CSSSLARQATNTEAFF.

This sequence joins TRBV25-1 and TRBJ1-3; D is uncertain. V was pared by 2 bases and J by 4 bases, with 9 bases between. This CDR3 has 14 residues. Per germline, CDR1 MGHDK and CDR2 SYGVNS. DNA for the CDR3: TGTGCCAGCAGTGAACCCGGCAGGGGAAACACCATATATTTT. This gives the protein CASSEPGRGNTIYF.

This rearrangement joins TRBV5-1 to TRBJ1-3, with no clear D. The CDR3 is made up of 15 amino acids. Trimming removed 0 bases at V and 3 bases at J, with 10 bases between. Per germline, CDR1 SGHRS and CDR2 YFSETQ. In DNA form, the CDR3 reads TGCGCCAGCAGCTTGGCCACGGGGTTTGGAAACACCATATATTTT. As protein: CASSLATGFGNTIYF.

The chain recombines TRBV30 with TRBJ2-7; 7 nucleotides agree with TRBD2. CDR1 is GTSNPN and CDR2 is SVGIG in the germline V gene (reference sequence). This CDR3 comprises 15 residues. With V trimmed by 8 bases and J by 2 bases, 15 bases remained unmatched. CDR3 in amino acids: CAAKDVREPPYEQYF. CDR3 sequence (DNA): TGTGCCGCAAAGGACGTGCGGGAGCCTCCCTACGAGCAGTACTTC.

The CDR3 coding sequence is TGCAGCGTTGAGGCCCCTAGCGGTTACAATGAGCAGTTCTTC. It specifies CSVEAPSGYNEQFF. The chain combines TRBV29-1 with TRBJ2-1; 7 nucleotides line up with TRBD2. Germline loops: CDR1 SQVTM, CDR2 ANQGSEA. Trimming at V came to 3 bases and at J to 4 bases, leaving 6 bases not matched to a gene. The CDR3 is 14 residues long.

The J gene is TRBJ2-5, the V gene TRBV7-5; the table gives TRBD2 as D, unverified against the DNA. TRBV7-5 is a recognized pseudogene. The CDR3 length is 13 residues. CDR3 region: CARTSGSQETQYF. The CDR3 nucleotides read TGTGCCAGAACTAGCGGGAGCCAAGAGACCCAGTACTTC.

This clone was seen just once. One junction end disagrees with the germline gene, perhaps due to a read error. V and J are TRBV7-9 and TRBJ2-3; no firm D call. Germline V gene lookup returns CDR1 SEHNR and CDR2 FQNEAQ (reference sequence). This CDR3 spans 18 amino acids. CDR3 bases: TGTTCCAGCAGCCCCCGAAGCCGAGGATTATCTAGCACAGATACGCAGTATTTT. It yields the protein CSSSPRSRGLSSTDTQYF.

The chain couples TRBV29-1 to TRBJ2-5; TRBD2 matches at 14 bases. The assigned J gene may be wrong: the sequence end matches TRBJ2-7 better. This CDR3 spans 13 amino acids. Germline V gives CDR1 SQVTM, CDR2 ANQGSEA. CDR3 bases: TGCAGCGTAGGGACTAGCGGGAGCAACGAGCAGTACTTC. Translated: CSVGTSGSNEQYF.

The CDR3 spells CASSYNRLNTEAFF. Here the CDR3 DNA reads TGTGCCAGCAGCTATAACAGATTGAACACTGAAGCTTTCTTT. The chain is built from TRBV5-8 and TRBJ1-1; D unresolved. The CDR3 spans 14 residues. Trimming took 3 bases from V and 0 from J, leaving 9 bases between them. Germline V gene sequence: CDR1 SGHTS, CDR2 YDEGEE.

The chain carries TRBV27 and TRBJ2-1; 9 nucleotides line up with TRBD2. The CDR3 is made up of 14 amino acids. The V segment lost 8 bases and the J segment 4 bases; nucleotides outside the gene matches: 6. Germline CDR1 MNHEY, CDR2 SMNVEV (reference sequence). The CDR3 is CASRSSGGYNEQFF. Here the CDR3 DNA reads TGTGCCAGCCGGAGTAGCGGGGGATACAATGAGCAGTTCTTC.

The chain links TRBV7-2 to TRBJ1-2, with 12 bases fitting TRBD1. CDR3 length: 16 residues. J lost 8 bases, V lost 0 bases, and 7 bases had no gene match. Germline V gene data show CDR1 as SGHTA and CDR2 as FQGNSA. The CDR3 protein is CASSLASGQGARGYTF. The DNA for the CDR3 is TGTGCCAGCAGCTTAGCGTCGGGACAGGGGGCAAGGGGCTACACCTTC.

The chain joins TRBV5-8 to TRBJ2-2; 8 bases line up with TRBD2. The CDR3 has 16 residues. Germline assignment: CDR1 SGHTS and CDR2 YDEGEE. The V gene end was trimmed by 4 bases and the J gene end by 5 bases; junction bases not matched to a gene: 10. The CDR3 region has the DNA TGTGCCAGCAGCCCTCGGGGGGGGGCGTATACCGGGGAGCTGTTTTTT. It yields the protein CASSPRGGAYTGELFF.

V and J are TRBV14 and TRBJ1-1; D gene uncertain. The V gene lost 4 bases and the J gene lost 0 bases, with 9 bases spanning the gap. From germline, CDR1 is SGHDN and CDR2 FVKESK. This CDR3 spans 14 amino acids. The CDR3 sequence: CASSLAAVNTEAFF. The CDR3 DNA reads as TGTGCCAGCAGCCTAGCGGCGGTGAACACTGAAGCTTTCTTT.

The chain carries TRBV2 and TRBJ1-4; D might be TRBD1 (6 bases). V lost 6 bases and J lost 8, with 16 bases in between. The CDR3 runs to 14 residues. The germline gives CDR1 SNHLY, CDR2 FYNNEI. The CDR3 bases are TGTGCCAGCAGCATACAGGGCTCTAGGGAAAAACTGTTTTTT. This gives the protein CASSIQGSREKLFF.

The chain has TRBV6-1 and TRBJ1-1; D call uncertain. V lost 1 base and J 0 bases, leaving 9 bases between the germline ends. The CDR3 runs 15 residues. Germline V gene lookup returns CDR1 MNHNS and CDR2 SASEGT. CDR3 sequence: CASSEENRVNTEAFF. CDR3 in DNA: TGTGCCAGCAGTGAAGAGAACAGAGTGAACACTGAAGCTTTCTTT.

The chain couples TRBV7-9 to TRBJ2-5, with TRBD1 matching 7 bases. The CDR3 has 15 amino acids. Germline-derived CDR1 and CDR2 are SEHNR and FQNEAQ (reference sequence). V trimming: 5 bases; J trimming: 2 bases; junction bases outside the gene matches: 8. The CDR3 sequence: CASSGPGQNQETQYF. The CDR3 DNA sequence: TGTGCCAGCAGCGGACCGGGACAGAATCAAGAGACCCAGTACTTC. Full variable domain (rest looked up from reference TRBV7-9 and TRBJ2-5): DTGVSQNPRHKITKRGQNVTFRCDPISEHNRLYWYRQTLGQGPEFLTYFQNEAQLEKSRLLSDRFSAERPKGSFSTLEIQRTEQGDSAMYLCASSGPGQNQETQYFGPGTRLLVL.

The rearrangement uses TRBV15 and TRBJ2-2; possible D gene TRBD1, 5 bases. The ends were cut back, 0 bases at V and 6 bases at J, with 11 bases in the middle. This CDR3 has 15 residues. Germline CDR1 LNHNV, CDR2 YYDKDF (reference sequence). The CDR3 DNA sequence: TGTGCCACCAGCAGAGACCCGCTCAGGGCCGGGGAGCTGTTTTTT. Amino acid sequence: CATSRDPLRAGELFF.

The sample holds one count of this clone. The CDR3 nucleotides read TGTGCCAGTAGTCAATCCCCAACAGGGACGGGCCAGCATTTT. Protein sequence: CASSQSPTGTGQHF. The rearrangement links TRBV19 to TRBJ1-5; weak D call: TRBD1 (6 bases). The V gene lost 5 bases and the J gene lost 12 bases, with 20 bases spanning the gap. There are 14 residues in the CDR3. Germline V gene sequence: CDR1 LNHDA, CDR2 SQIVND (reference sequence).